This T cell receptor beta chain was sequenced during a study of CD8 T cells in Susac syndrome. The CDR3 contains 15 residues. Trimming removed 4 bases from V and 0 bases from J, with 11 bases in between. With random hexamers, reverse transcription was performed on about 0.5 to 1 ug of RNA. TCRdb ran MiXCR on the immunoSEQ multiplex PCR reads and lists one entry per CDR3 protein. Among about 160,000 distinct CDR3 sequences, around 93% were seen once, and the ten largest hold more than 0.11%. Sequences were obtained from CD4+ T cells from PBMCs. This TCR derives from a human donor in good health. This rearrangement joins TRBV12-3 or TRBV12-4 to TRBJ2-3, with D unresolved. In DNA, the CDR3 is TGTGCCAGCAGTTCTCAAGGTTTTAGCACAGATACGCAGTATTTT. This codes for CASSSQGFSTDTQYF.